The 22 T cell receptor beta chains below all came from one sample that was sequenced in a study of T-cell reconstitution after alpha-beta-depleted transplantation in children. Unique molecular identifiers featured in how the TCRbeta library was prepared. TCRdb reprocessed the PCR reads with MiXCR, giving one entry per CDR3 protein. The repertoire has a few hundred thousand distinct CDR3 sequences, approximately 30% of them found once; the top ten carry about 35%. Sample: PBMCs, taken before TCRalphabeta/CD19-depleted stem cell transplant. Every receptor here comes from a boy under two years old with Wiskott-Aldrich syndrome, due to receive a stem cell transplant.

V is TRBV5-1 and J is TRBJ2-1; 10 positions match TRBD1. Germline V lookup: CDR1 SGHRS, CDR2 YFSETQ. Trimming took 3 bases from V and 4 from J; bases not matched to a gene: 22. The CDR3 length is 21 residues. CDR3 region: CASSSHGDRGSSGWAYNEQFF. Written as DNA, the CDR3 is TGCGCCAGCAGCTCCCACGGGGACAGGGGTTCTAGCGGCTGGGCGTACAATGAGCAGTTCTTC.

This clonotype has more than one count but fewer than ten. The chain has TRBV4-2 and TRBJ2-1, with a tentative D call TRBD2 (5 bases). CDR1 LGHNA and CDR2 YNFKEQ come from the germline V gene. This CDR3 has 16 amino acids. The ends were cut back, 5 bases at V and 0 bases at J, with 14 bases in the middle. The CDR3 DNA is TGTGCCAGCAGCTCCGAGGCGGGCGGCTCCTACAATGAGCAGTTCTTC. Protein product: CASSSEAGGSYNEQFF.

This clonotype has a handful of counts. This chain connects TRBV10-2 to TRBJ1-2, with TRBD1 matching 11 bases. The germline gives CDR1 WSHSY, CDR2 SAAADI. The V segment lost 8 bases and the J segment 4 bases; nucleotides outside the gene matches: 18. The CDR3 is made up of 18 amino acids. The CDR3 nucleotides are TGCGCCAGCGGTAACAAACCGGGACAGGGGGGGGTGAGCTATGGCTACACCTTC. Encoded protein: CASGNKPGQGGVSYGYTF.

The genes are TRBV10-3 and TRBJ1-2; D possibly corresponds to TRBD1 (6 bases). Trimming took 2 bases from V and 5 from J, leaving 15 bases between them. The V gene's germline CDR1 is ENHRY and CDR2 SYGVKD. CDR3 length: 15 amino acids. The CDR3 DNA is TGTGCCATCAGTGAGCGAGACACAGGGCGATATGGCTACACCTTC. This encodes CAISERDTGRYGYTF.

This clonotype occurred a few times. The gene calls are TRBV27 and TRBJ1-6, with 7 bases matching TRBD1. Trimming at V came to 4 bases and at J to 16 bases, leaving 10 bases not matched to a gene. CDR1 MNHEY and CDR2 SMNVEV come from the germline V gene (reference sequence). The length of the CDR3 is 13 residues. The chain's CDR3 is CASSSKSTGKLHF. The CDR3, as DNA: TGTGCCAGCAGTTCAAAATCGACAGGGAAACTCCACTTT.

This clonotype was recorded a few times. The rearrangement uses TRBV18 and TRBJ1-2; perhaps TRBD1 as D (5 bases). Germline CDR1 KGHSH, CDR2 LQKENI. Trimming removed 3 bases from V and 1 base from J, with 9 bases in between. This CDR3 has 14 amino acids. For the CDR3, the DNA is TGTGCCAGCTCACCTGACAGTCTTAACTATGGCTACACCTTC. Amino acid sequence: CASSPDSLNYGYTF.

The CDR3: CSVNKGWDYNEQFF. The CDR3 nucleotides are TGCAGCGTGAACAAAGGGTGGGACTACAATGAGCAGTTCTTC. The chain combines TRBV29-1 with TRBJ2-1; D gene ambiguous. The germline V gene encodes CDR1 SQVTM and CDR2 ANQGSEA. V was clipped by 6 bases and J by 3 bases, with 15 bases between them. The CDR3 has 14 amino acids.

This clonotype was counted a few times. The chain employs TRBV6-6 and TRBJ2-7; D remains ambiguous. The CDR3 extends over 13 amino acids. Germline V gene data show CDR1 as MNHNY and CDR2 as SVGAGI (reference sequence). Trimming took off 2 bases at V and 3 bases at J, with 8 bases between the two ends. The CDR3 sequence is CASSYRAIYEQYF. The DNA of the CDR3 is TGTGCCAGCAGTTACAGGGCTATCTACGAGCAGTACTTC.

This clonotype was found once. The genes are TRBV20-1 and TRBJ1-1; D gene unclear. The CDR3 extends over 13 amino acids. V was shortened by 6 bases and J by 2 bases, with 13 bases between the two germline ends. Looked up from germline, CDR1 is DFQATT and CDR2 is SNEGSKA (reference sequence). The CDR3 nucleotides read TGCAGTGCCCGGCACAGACCAAACACTGAAGCTTTCTTT. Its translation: CSARHRPNTEAFF.

CDR3 nucleotides: TGTGCCAGCAGCCCCGGTGGCCTTAGAAGAGGCTACACCTTC. This codes for CASSPGGLRRGYTF. The rearrangement uses TRBV28 and TRBJ1-2; D remains ambiguous. Per germline, CDR1 MDHEN and CDR2 SYDVKM. V gave up 6 bases and J gave up 8 bases, with 19 bases separating them. The CDR3 extends over 14 amino acids.

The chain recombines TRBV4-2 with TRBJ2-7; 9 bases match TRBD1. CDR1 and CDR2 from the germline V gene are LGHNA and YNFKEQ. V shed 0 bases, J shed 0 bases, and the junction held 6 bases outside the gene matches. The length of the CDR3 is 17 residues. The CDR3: CASSQEGQGSSSYEQYF. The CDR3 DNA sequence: TGTGCCAGCAGCCAAGAGGGACAGGGATCGAGCTCCTACGAGCAGTACTTC.

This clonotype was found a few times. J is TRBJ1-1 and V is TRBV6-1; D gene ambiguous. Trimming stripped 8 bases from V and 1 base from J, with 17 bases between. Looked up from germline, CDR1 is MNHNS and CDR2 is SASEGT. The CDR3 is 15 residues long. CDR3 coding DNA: TGTGCCAGCTATGCGGCGGGGTCGGGGAACACTGAAGCTTTCTTT. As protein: CASYAAGSGNTEAFF.

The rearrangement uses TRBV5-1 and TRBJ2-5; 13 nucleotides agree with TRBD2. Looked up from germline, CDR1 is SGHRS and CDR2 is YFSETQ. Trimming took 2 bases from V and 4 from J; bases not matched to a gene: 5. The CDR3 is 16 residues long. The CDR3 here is CASSFGGLAGVETQYF. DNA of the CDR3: TGCGCCAGCAGCTTTGGAGGACTAGCGGGAGTAGAGACCCAGTACTTC.

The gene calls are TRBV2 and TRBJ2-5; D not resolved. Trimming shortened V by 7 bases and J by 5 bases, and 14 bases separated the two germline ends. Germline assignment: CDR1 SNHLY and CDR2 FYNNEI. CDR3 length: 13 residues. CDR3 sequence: CASTPVTRETQYF. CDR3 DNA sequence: TGTGCCAGCACCCCGGTAACTCGGGAGACCCAGTACTTC.

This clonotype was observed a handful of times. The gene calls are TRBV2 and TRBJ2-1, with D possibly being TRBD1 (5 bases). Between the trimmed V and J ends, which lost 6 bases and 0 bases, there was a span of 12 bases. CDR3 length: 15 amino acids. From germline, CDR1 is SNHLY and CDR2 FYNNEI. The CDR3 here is CASSVTGFSYNEQFF. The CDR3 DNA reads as TGTGCCAGCAGCGTTACAGGCTTCTCCTACAATGAGCAGTTCTTC. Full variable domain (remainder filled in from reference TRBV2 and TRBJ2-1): EPEVTQTPSHQVTQMGQEVILRCVPISNHLYFYWYRQILGQKVEFLVSFYNNEISEKSEIFDDQFSVERPDGSNFTLKIRSTKLEDSAMYFCASSVTGFSYNEQFFGPGTRLTVL.

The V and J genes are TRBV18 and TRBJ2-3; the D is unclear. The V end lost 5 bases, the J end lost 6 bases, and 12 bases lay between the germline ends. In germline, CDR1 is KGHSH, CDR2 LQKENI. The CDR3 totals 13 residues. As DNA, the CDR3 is TGTGCCAGCTCATCTGACCCGGCGGATACGCAGTATTTT. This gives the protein CASSSDPADTQYF.

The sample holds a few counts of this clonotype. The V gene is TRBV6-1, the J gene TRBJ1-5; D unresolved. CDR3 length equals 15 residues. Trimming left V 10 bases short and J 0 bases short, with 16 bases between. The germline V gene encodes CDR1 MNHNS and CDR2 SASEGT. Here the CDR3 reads CATRPGGYSNQPQHF. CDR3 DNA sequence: TGTGCCACCCGGCCCGGCGGATATAGCAATCAGCCCCAGCATTTT.

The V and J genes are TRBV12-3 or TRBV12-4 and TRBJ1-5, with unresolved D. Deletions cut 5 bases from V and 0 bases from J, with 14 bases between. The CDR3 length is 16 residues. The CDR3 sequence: CASSPRGAYSNQPQHF. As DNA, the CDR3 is TGTGCCAGCAGTCCCCGGGGAGCCTATAGCAATCAGCCCCAGCATTTT.

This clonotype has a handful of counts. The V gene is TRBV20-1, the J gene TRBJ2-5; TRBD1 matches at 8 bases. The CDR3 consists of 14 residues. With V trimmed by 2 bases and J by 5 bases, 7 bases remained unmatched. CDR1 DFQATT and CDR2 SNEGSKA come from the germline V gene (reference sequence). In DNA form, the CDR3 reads TGCAGTGCTAGATCCAGGGGGCGCATTGAGACCCAGTACTTC. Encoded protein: CSARSRGRIETQYF.

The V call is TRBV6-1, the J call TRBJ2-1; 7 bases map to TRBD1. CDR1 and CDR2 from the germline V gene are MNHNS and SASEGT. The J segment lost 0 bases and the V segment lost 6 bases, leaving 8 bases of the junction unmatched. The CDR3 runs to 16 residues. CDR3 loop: CASRTLRGFSYNEQFF. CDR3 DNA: TGTGCCAGCAGGACTCTCAGGGGGTTCTCCTACAATGAGCAGTTCTTC.

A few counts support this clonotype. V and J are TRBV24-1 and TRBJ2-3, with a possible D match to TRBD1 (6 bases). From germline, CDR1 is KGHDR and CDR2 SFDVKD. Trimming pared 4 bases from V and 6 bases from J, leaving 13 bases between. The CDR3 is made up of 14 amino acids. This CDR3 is CATSESRGTDTQYF. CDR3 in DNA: TGTGCCACCAGTGAATCCAGGGGAACCGATACGCAGTATTTT.

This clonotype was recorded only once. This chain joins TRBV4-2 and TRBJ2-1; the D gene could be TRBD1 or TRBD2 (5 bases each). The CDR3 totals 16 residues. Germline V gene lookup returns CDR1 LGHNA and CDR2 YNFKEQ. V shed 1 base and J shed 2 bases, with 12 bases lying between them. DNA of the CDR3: TGTGCCAGCAGCCAAGTGGGGACGGGGACCTACAATGAGCAGTTCTTC. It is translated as CASSQVGTGTYNEQFF.